This T cell receptor (beta chain) was found in a study of post-analysis software for immune sequencing data. Findings and limits, study-wide: Co-batched samples clustered tightly together by F measure. Significantly lower normalized Chao1 diversity was seen in multiple sclerosis patients than in controls. Roughly 5 TRBV segments occurring more often in patients than controls included TRBV5-6, TRBV5-1 and TRBV20-1.

Unique-molecular-identifier-tagged TCR beta cDNA libraries were used. One entry per CDR3 protein results from TCRdb running MiXCR on the PCR reads. The sample has hundreds of thousands of distinct CDR3 sequences, over 45% seen once; the top ten hold over 9%. This clonotype was seen a few times. What it recognizes is unknown. The J segment lost 7 bases and the V segment lost 5 bases, leaving 7 bases of the junction unmatched. Looked up from germline, CDR1 is DFQATT and CDR2 is SNEGSKA (reference sequence). The CDR3 loop spans 13 amino acids. The source of this sequence is a girl aged 2 to 9 with multiple sclerosis. The chain has TRBV20-1 and TRBJ2-1, with 8 bases fitting TRBD2. The sequencing sample was made of blood. CDR3 loop: CSAGISGTNEQFF. As DNA, the CDR3 is TGCAGTGCTGGGATTAGCGGGACAAATGAGCAGTTCTTC.